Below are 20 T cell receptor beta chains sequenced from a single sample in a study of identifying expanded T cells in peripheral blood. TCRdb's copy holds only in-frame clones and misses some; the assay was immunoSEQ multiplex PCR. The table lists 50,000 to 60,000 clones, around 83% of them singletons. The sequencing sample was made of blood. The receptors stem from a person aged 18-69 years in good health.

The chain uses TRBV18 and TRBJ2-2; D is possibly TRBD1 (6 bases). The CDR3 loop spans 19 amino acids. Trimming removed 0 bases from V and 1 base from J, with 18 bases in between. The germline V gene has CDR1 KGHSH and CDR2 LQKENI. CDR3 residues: CASSPPRGQTTWNTGELFF. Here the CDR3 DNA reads TGTGCCAGCTCACCACCACGTGGACAGACTACTTGGAACACCGGGGAGCTGTTTTTT.

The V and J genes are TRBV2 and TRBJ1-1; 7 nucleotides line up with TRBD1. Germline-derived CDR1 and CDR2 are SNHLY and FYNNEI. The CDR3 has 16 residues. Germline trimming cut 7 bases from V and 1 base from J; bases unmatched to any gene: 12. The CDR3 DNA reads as TGTGCCAGCACTACCTATTGGGACAGATCGAACACTGAAGCTTTCTTT. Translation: CASTTYWDRSNTEAFF.

CDR3 in amino acids: CASSLVGANTGELFF. DNA for the CDR3: TGTGCCAGCAGTCTAGTCGGGGCGAACACCGGGGAGCTGTTTTTT. The V and J genes are TRBV5-4 and TRBJ2-2; D perhaps matches TRBD2 (5 bases). CDR1 SGHNT and CDR2 YYREEE come from the germline V gene (reference sequence). Between the trimmed V and J ends, which lost 5 bases and 0 bases, there was a span of 11 bases. This CDR3 region has 15 residues.

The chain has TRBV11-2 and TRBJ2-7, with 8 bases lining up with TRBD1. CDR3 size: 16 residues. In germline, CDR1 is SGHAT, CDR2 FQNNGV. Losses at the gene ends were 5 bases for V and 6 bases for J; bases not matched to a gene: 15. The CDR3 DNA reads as TGTGCCAGCAGCCGCCTCCGGACAGGGAGGTACACCGAGCAGTACTTC. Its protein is CASSRLRTGRYTEQYF.

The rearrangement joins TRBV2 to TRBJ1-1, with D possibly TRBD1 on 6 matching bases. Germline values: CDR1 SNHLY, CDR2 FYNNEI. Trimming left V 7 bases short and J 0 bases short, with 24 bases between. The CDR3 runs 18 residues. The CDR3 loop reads CASTPRGAGFLVNTEAFF. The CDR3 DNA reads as TGTGCCAGCACCCCAAGGGGGGCCGGCTTTCTAGTGAACACTGAAGCTTTCTTT.

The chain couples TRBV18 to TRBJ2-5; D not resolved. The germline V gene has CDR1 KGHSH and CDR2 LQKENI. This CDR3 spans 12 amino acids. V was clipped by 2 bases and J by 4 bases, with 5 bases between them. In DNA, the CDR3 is TGTGCCAGCTCACCAGCGCGAGAGACCCAGTACTTC. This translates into CASSPARETQYF. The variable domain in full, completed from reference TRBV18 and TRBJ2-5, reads NAGVMQNPRHLVRRRGQEARLRCSPMKGHSHVYWYRQLPEEGLKFMVYLQKENIIDESGMPKERFSAEFPKEGPSILRIQQVVRGDSAAYFCASSPARETQYFGPGTRLLVL.

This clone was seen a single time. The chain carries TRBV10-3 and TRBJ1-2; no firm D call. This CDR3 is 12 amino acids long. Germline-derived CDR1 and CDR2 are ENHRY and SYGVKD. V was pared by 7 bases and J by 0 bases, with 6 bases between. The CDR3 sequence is CAITETNYGYTF. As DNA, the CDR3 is TGTGCCATCACAGAAACTAACTATGGCTACACCTTC.

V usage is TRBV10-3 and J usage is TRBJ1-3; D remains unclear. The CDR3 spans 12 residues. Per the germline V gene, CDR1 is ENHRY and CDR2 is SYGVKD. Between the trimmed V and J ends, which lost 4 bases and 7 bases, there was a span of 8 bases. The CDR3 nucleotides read TGTGCCATCAGTGGCGGTCGGAACACCATATATTTT. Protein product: CAISGGRNTIYF.

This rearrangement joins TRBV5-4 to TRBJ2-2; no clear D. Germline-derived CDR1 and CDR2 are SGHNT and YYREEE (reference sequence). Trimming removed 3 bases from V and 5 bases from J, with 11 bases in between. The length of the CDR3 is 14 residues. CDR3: CASSSFIQTGELFF. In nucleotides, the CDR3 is TGTGCCAGCAGCTCATTCATCCAAACCGGGGAGCTGTTTTTT.

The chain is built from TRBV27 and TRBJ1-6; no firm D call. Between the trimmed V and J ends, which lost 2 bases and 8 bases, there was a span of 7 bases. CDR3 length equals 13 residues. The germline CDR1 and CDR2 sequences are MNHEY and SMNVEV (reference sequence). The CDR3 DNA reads TGTGCCAGCAGTTTAACTCGGTATTCACCCCTCCACTTT. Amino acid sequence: CASSLTRYSPLHF.

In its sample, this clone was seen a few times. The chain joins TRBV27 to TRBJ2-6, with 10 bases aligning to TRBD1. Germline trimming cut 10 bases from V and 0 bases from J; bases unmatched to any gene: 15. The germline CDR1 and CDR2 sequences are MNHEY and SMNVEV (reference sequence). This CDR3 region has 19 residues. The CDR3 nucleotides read TGTGCCAAACGGCTCCGATGCGGGACAGGGGTCTCTGGGGCCAACGTCCTGACTTTC. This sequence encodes CAKRLRCGTGVSGANVLTF.

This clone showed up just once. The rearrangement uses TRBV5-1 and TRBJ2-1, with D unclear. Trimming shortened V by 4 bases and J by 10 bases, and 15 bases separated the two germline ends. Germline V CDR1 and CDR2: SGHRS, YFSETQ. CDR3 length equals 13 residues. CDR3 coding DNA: TGCGCCAGCAGCCCCCGTCGGCCGGACGAGCAGTTCTTC. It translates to CASSPRRPDEQFF.

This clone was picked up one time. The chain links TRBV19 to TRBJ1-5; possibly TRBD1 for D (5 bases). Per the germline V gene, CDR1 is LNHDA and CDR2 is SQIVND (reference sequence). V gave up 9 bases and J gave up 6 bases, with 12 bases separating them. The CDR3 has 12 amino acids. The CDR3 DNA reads TGTGCCAGCCGACAGCAGCCTCAGCCCCAGCATTTT. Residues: CASRQQPQPQHF. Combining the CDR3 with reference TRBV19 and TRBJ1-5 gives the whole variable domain DGGITQSPKYLFRKEGQNVTLSCEQNLNHDAMYWYRQDPGQGLRLIYYSQIVNDFQKGDIAEGYSVSREKKESFPLTVTSAQKNPTAFYLCASRQQPQPQHFGDGTRLSIL.

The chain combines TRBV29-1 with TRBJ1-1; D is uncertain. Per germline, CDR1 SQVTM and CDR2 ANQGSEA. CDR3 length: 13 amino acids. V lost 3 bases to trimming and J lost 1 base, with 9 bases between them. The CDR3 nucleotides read TGCAGCGTTGAGTCAGGATGGAACACTGAAGCTTTCTTT. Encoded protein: CSVESGWNTEAFF.

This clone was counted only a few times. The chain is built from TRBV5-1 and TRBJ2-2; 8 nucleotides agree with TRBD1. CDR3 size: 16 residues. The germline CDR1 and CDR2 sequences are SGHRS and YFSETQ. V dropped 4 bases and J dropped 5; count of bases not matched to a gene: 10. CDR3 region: CASSAIAGGATGELFF. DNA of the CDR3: TGCGCCAGCAGCGCTATTGCAGGGGGCGCAACCGGGGAGCTGTTTTTT.

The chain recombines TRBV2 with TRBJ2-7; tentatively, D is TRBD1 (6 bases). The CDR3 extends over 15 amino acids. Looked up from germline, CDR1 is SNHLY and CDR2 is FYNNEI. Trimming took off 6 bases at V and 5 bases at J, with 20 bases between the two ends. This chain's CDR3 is CASRARQVTTHEQYF. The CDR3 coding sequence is TGTGCCAGCAGAGCCCGACAGGTAACAACCCACGAGCAGTACTTC.

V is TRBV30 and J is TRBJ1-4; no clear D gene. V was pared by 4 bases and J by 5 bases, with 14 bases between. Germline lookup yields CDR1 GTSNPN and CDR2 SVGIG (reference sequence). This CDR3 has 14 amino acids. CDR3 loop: CAWNQGRGNEKLFF. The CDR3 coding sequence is TGTGCCTGGAATCAAGGCCGGGGAAATGAAAAACTGTTTTTT.

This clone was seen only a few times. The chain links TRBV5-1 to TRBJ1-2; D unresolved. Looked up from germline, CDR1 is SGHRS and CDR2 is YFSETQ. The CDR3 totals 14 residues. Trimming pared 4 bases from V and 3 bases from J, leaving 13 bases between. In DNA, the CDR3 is TGCGCCAGCAGCCCGAGGGAAACTCACTATGGCTACACCTTC. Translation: CASSPRETHYGYTF.

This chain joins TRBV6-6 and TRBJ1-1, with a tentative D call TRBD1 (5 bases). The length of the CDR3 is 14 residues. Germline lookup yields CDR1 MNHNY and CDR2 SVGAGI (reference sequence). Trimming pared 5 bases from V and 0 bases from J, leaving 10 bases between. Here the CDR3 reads CASSRGTVNTEAFF. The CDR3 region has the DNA TGTGCCAGCAGTCGAGGGACGGTGAACACTGAAGCTTTCTTT.

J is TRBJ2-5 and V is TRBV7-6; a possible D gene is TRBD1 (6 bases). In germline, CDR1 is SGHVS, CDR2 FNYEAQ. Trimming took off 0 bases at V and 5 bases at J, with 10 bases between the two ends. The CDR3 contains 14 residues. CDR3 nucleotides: TGTGCCAGCAGCTTAGCGGGACACGGGGAGACCCAGTACTTC. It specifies CASSLAGHGETQYF. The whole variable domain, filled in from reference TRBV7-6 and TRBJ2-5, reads GAGVSQSPRYKVTKRGQDVALRCDPISGHVSLYWYRQALGQGPEFLTYFNYEAQQDKSGLPNDRFSAERPEGSISTLTIQRTEQRDSAMYRCASSLAGHGETQYFGPGTRLLVL.